What follows are 9 T cell receptor beta chains derived from one specimen sequenced in a study of regulatory T cells in long-lasting Graves disease. Time point: newly diagnosed GD, antithyroid drugs for less than 3 months. Generation of the TCR library employed RNA extracted from PBMCs. Arm-PCR of CDR3 regions and iRepertoire HTBI primers were used to build TCR beta libraries. MiXCR, applied by TCRdb to the multiplex PCR reads, yields one record per CDR3 protein. The table has 400,000 to 450,000 distinct CDR3 sequences, about 16% seen once; the top ten hold around 10%. This sample was also put to use in a study of T cells in Graves' hyperthyroidism and ophthalmopathy.

This specimen consisted of peripheral blood mononuclear cells (PBMCs), obtained at new diagnosis, from a patient treated with antithyroid drugs. These receptors were collected from a woman aged 30 to 39 with Graves disease.

The J gene is TRBJ1-6, the V gene TRBV20-1; 8 bases fit TRBD1. The V and J ends lost 5 bases and 8 bases, in that order; junction bases with no gene match: 14. CDR1 and CDR2 from the germline V gene are DFQATT and SNEGSKA (reference sequence). The CDR3 consists of 16 residues. CDR3 sequence (DNA): TGCAGTGCTGCGCAACCGGGACAGGAGTTGGATTCACCCCTCCACTTT. Its protein product is CSAAQPGQELDSPLHF.

This clonotype was found a few times. The V gene is TRBV4-1, the J gene TRBJ2-7; D might be TRBD1 (6 bases). V was cut by 3 bases and J by 0 bases, with 12 bases left in between. Germline values: CDR1 MGHRA, CDR2 YSYEKL. The CDR3 spans 15 residues. The CDR3 sequence: CASSHKTGSSYEQYF. The CDR3 coding sequence is TGCGCCAGCAGCCATAAGACAGGAAGCTCCTACGAGCAGTACTTC.

With regard to this clonotype: A read error is possible here, since a much larger clone lies one base away. This rearrangement joins TRBV27 to TRBJ2-1; TRBD2 agrees at 8 bases. The end of the DNA aligns better with TRBJ2-5, so the J call may be wrong. The germline gives CDR1 MNHEY, CDR2 SMNVEV (reference sequence). CDR3 length: 14 amino acids. The CDR3 is CASSPGSGAEAQYF. The CDR3, as DNA: TGTGCCAGCAGTCCTGGTAGCGGGGCAGAGGCCCAGTACTTC.

This clonotype appeared many times. V and J are TRBV20-1 and TRBJ1-5; possible D gene TRBD1, 6 bases. This CDR3 region has 14 residues. The V end was cut by 0 bases, the J end by 5 bases, with 11 bases between. The germline CDR1 and CDR2 sequences are DFQATT and SNEGSKA (reference sequence). The chain's CDR3 is CSAREVQGDQPQHF. The CDR3 region has the DNA TGCAGTGCTAGAGAGGTACAGGGAGATCAGCCCCAGCATTTT.

This clonotype was found many times. V and J are TRBV6-1 and TRBJ1-3; D is undetermined. Germline V lookup: CDR1 MNHNS, CDR2 SASEGT. The CDR3 totals 12 residues. V gave up 2 bases and J gave up 7 bases, with 6 bases separating them. In DNA, the CDR3 is TGTGCCAGCAGTGAACAGTTGAACACCATATATTTT. Protein sequence: CASSEQLNTIYF.

This clonotype was picked up many times. V and J are TRBV5-1 and TRBJ2-5; possible D gene TRBD2, 5 bases. Trimming removed 1 base at V and 0 bases at J, with 10 bases between. The CDR3 runs to 15 residues. Germline V lookup: CDR1 SGHRS, CDR2 YFSETQ. The CDR3 coding sequence is TGCGCCAGCAGCTTGAACGCGGGCCACCAAGAGACCCAGTACTTC. Translation gives CASSLNAGHQETQYF.

In its sample, this clonotype was seen a few times. The chain has TRBV20-1 and TRBJ2-2; 8 nucleotides match TRBD1. CDR3 length equals 15 residues. Per germline, CDR1 DFQATT and CDR2 SNEGSKA (reference sequence). J was trimmed by 7 bases and V by 4 bases; bases with no gene match: 11. The CDR3 coding sequence is TGCAGTGCTACAGGACAGGGAGTAGATTTCGGGGAGCTGTTTTTT. This gives the protein CSATGQGVDFGELFF.

As for this clonotype: A much larger clone sits a single nucleotide away, making a read error possible. The chain uses TRBV7-9 and TRBJ1-2, with TRBD1 matching 9 bases. The CDR3 spans 12 residues. J lost 12 bases, V lost 6 bases, and 8 bases had no gene match. The germline V gene encodes CDR1 SEHNR and CDR2 FQNEAQ (reference sequence). The CDR3 DNA is TGTGCCAGCAGTGCGGACAGGGGTAGCCACACCTTC. This sequence encodes CASSADRGSHTF.

This clonotype was recorded a few times. V and J are TRBV5-5 and TRBJ1-1; possibly TRBD1 for D (5 bases). The germline CDR1 and CDR2 sequences are SGHKS and YYEKEE (reference sequence). V lost 4 bases, J lost 8 bases, and 12 bases lay in between. CDR3 length equals 12 residues. Written as DNA, the CDR3 is TGTGCCAGCAGCCAGGGCGGGCTAGAAGCTTTCTTT. It yields the protein CASSQGGLEAFF.